Each of the 23 T cell receptor beta chains below was sequenced from the same sample in a study of kidney transplant recipient with SARS-CoV-2 infection. MiXCR, applied by TCRdb to the reads, yields one record per CDR3 protein. The table has 200,000 to 300,000 distinct CDR3 sequences, less than 35% seen once. The sample here was a blood sample, taken at baseline and between days 110 and 120 from a kidney transplant recipient. The source is a young adult male patient who had COVID-19 and was a kidney transplant recipient. Some T cells may arise from the graft donor.

In its sample, this clonotype was seen many times. V and J are TRBV7-9 and TRBJ2-7; perhaps TRBD2 as D (5 bases). There are 14 residues in the CDR3. V lost 5 bases and J lost 2, with 13 bases in between. CDR1 is SEHNR and CDR2 is FQNEAQ in the germline V gene (reference sequence). CDR3 amino acids: CASSMNSGTYEQYF. The CDR3 DNA follows: TGTGCCAGCAGCATGAACTCGGGGACCTACGAGCAGTACTTC. The full variable domain, in which reference TRBV7-9 and TRBJ2-7 provide the parts outside the CDR3, is DTGVSQNPRHKITKRGQNVTFRCDPISEHNRLYWYRQTLGQGPEFLTYFQNEAQLEKSRLLSDRFSAERPKGSFSTLEIQRTEQGDSAMYLCASSMNSGTYEQYFGPGTRLTVT.

This clonotype came up many times. The genes are TRBV12-2 and TRBJ1-2. TRBV12-2 is a documented pseudogene. CDR3 length: 17 amino acids. The CDR3 sequence: CASRSYTTPRKTYGYTF. CDR3 nucleotide sequence: TGTGCAAGTCGCAGCTACACGACTCCACGAAAGACCTATGGCTACACCTTC.

This clonotype was seen many times. The gene calls are TRBV3-1 and TRBJ2-1; 11 nucleotides match TRBD2. CDR1 is LGHDT and CDR2 is YNNKEL in the germline V gene (reference sequence). V trimming: 3 bases; J trimming: 9 bases; junction bases outside the gene matches: 7. The CDR3 covers 15 residues. The CDR3 here is CASSQLLAGVGEQFF. CDR3 in DNA: TGTGCCAGCAGCCAGTTACTAGCGGGAGTCGGTGAGCAGTTCTTC.

This clonotype has ten or more counts. The chain carries TRBV27 and TRBJ2-7, with D perhaps TRBD1 (5 bases). With 5 bases removed from V and 3 bases from J, the gap between germline ends came to 17 bases. CDR1 is MNHEY and CDR2 is SMNVEV in the germline V gene (reference sequence). The CDR3 extends over 15 amino acids. CDR3 sequence (DNA): TGTGCCAGCAGTGTCACCGAGACAGTCAACTACGAGCAGTACTTC. This codes for CASSVTETVNYEQYF.

This clonotype was observed many times. The chain uses TRBV25-1 and TRBJ1-2; D unresolved. The CDR3 is 17 amino acids. Germline V gene sequence: CDR1 MGHDK, CDR2 SYGVNS. Trimming shortened V by 5 bases and J by 4 bases, and 23 bases separated the two germline ends. The CDR3 sequence is CASSWYEELGKTYGYTF. The CDR3 coding sequence is TGTGCCAGCAGTTGGTATGAAGAACTGGGAAAGACCTATGGCTACACCTTC.

The V and J genes are TRBV5-1 and TRBJ2-6; the match to TRBD1 covers 8 bases. Germline CDR1 is SGHRS and CDR2 is YFSETQ. The CDR3 consists of 17 residues. V trimming: 7 bases; J trimming: 0 bases; junction bases outside the gene matches: 9. The DNA of the CDR3 is TGCGCCAGCTCCAGACAGGGGCTAAACTCTGGGGCCAACGTCCTGACTTTC. This sequence encodes CASSRQGLNSGANVLTF.

V usage is TRBV7-2 and J usage is TRBJ2-3; TRBD2 is a possible D gene (6 bases). Trimming stripped 2 bases from V and 3 bases from J, with 12 bases between. From germline, CDR1 is SGHTA and CDR2 FQGNSA. The CDR3 spans 15 residues. As DNA, the CDR3 is TGTGCCAGCAGCTTAAGCGGGCGGGGAACAGATACGCAGTATTTT. Translated, it gives CASSLSGRGTDTQYF.

This clonotype appeared many times. This chain links TRBV6-1 with TRBJ1-5, with 10 bases that match TRBD1. Germline CDR1 and CDR2: MNHNS and SASEGT. The V segment lost 9 bases and the J segment 1 base; nucleotides outside the gene matches: 12. The CDR3 totals 17 residues. The CDR3: CASRTGGLWYSNQPQHF. CDR3 sequence (DNA): TGTGCCAGTCGGACAGGGGGACTGTGGTACAGCAATCAGCCCCAGCATTTT.

The chain uses TRBV12-3 or TRBV12-4 and TRBJ2-3, with 7 bases identical to TRBD1. The CDR3 has 15 amino acids. V lost 5 bases and J lost 3; bases outside the gene matches: 8. For the CDR3, the DNA is TGTGCCAGCAGTGCACAGGGGATGCTGACAGATACGCAGTATTTT. This gives the protein CASSAQGMLTDTQYF.

This clonotype has at least ten counts. The chain employs TRBV6-5 and TRBJ2-5; D may be TRBD2 (5 bases). Germline V gene sequence: CDR1 MNHEY, CDR2 SVGAGI. The CDR3 has 16 amino acids. Trimming stripped 1 base from V and 2 bases from J, with 14 bases between. CDR3 protein: CASSYYNPGRQETQYF. CDR3 DNA sequence: TGTGCCAGCAGTTACTACAACCCTGGGAGACAAGAGACCCAGTACTTC.

A note on this clonotype: A much larger clone differs by one base, so this may be a read error. The CDR3 loop reads CSASDRRGGNTIYF. As DNA, the CDR3 is TGCAGTGCTAGCGATCGCCGGGGAGGAAACACCATATATTTT. V and J are TRBV20-1 and TRBJ1-3; D is unresolved. Germline loops: CDR1 DFQATT, CDR2 SNEGSKA (reference sequence). Trimming cost V 3 bases and J 4 bases, with 13 bases left between them. This CDR3 spans 14 amino acids.

This clonotype has a handful of counts. The chain recombines TRBV5-5 with TRBJ2-3; D unclear. This CDR3 contains 15 residues. Germline lookup yields CDR1 SGHKS and CDR2 YYEKEE (reference sequence). Deletions cut 4 bases from V and 0 bases from J, with 12 bases between. The CDR3 region has the DNA TGTGCCAGCAGCCCGACACAACCTAGCACAGATACGCAGTATTTT. This codes for CASSPTQPSTDTQYF.

This clonotype was observed at least ten times. V usage is TRBV27 and J usage is TRBJ2-7; D not resolved. CDR3 length: 13 amino acids. Germline values: CDR1 MNHEY, CDR2 SMNVEV (reference sequence). Trimming shortened V by 0 bases and J by 5 bases, and 8 bases separated the two germline ends. The CDR3 sequence: CASSLSSIHEQYF. The CDR3 DNA is TGTGCCAGCAGTTTATCGTCTATCCACGAGCAGTACTTC.

This clonotype was found many times. The junction departs from germline at one end; a sequencing error may be responsible. The gene calls are TRBV2 and TRBJ1-1; 9 bases fit TRBD1. CDR1 is SNHLY and CDR2 is FYNNEI in the germline V gene. The CDR3 totals 14 residues. The CDR3 here is CASSEDRGNTEAFF. DNA for the CDR3: TGTGCCAGCAGTGAGGACAGGGGAAACACCGAAGCTTTCTTT.

This clonotype was counted only a few times. The CDR3 nucleotides are TGTGCCAGCAGCCCACCCGGAGGCCTAGCGGGAGGGCCGCGCTCCTACAATGAGCAGTTCTTC. It specifies CASSPPGGLAGGPRSYNEQFF. V and J are TRBV9 and TRBJ2-1, with 12 bases aligning to TRBD2. Germline V CDR1 and CDR2: SGDLS, YYNGEE. Trimming removed 4 bases from V and 0 bases from J; junction bases left unmatched: 17. This CDR3 spans 21 amino acids. Looking up the rest from reference TRBV9 and TRBJ2-1 gives the full variable domain: DSGVTQTPKHLITATGQRVTLRCSPRSGDLSVYWYQQSLDQGLQFLIQYYNGEERAKGNILERFSAQQFPDLHSELNLSSLELGDSALYFCASSPPGGLAGGPRSYNEQFFGPGTRLTVL.

A word on this clonotype: This could be a read error, since a much larger clone is one nucleotide away. This chain joins TRBV5-1 and TRBJ1-2; D call uncertain. The CDR3 loop spans 16 amino acids. Looked up from germline, CDR1 is SGHRS and CDR2 is YFSETQ. Deletions cut 7 bases from V and 4 bases from J, with 23 bases between. The CDR3: CASPTRSVRRTYGYTF. DNA for the CDR3: TGCGCCAGCCCGACTAGATCGGTTCGAAGGACCTATGGCTACACCTTC.

This clonotype was detected ten times or more. The rearrangement uses TRBV6-2 or TRBV6-3 and TRBJ1-2; no clear D gene. This CDR3 spans 17 amino acids. CDR1 and CDR2 from the germline V gene are MNHEY and SVGEGT. V dropped 5 bases and J dropped 4 bases, with 23 bases sitting between them. The DNA of the CDR3 is TGTGCCAGCAGTGGCGTGTTCTGCATCGGAAAGACCTATGGCTACACCTTC. Protein sequence: CASSGVFCIGKTYGYTF.

This clonotype was counted once. This may come from a read error, since a much larger clone is one base off. This chain connects TRBV11-2 to TRBJ1-2; D unresolved. V dropped 1 base and J dropped 8 bases, with 8 bases sitting between them. From germline, CDR1 is SGHAT and CDR2 FQNNGV. The CDR3 spans 12 residues. The CDR3 DNA follows: TGTGCCAGCAGCTTAGCAGGCTCCGGCTACACCTTC. This codes for CASSLAGSGYTF. The whole variable domain, remainder taken from reference TRBV11-2 and TRBJ1-2, is EAGVAQSPRYKIIEKRQSVAFWCNPISGHATLYWYQQILGQGPKLLIQFQNNGVVDDSQLPKDRFSAERLKGVDSTLKIQPAKLEDSAVYLCASSLAGSGYTFGSGTRLTVV.

This clonotype has at least ten counts. The chain combines TRBV28 with TRBJ1-1; D is unresolved. The CDR3 contains 15 residues. V was cut by 2 bases and J by 0 bases, with 10 bases left in between. Germline values: CDR1 MDHEN, CDR2 SYDVKM. Here the CDR3 reads CASSLLAALNTEAFF. The DNA for the CDR3 is TGTGCCAGCAGTTTACTGGCAGCCTTGAACACTGAAGCTTTCTTT.

Note on this clonotype: An end of the junction does not agree with germline; a read error may underlie this. The chain carries TRBV6-5 and TRBJ2-7; D ambiguous. The CDR3 is 14 residues long. The germline V gene encodes CDR1 MNHEY and CDR2 SVGAGI. The CDR3 sequence is CASGPPLKSYEQYF. The DNA for the CDR3 is TGTGCCAGCGGTCCCCCATTGAAATCCTACGAGCAATACTTC.

This clonotype was seen a handful of times. The rearrangement links TRBV5-1 to TRBJ2-5; 9 positions match TRBD1. The germline CDR1 and CDR2 sequences are SGHRS and YFSETQ. Germline trimming cut 4 bases from V and 3 bases from J; bases unmatched to any gene: 10. The CDR3 is made up of 16 amino acids. CDR3 in DNA: TGCGCCAGCAGCCTAGGACAGGGGCTCCTAGAAGAGACCCAGTACTTC. This codes for CASSLGQGLLEETQYF.

As to this clonotype: With a much larger clone just one base away, this may be a read error. The J gene is TRBJ2-7, the V gene TRBV20-1; possible D gene TRBD1, 6 bases. CDR1 DFQATT and CDR2 SNEGSKA come from the germline V gene (reference sequence). This CDR3 has 15 amino acids. V was clipped by 5 bases and J by 5 bases, with 22 bases between them. CDR3 in amino acids: CSAVNRGRGTHEQYF. CDR3 sequence (DNA): TGCAGTGCTGTCAACCGGGGCAGGGGTACCCACGAGCAGTACTTC.

The table lists this clonotype with many counts. This sequence joins TRBV7-6 and TRBJ1-1, with 7 bases fitting TRBD1. Germline assignment: CDR1 SGHVS and CDR2 FNYEAQ. Trimming took 3 bases from V and 7 from J; bases not matched to a gene: 5. This CDR3 comprises 13 residues. In DNA, the CDR3 is TGTGCCAGCAGCTTGGGCCCAGGGGGTGAAGCTTTCTTT. This translates into CASSLGPGGEAFF.